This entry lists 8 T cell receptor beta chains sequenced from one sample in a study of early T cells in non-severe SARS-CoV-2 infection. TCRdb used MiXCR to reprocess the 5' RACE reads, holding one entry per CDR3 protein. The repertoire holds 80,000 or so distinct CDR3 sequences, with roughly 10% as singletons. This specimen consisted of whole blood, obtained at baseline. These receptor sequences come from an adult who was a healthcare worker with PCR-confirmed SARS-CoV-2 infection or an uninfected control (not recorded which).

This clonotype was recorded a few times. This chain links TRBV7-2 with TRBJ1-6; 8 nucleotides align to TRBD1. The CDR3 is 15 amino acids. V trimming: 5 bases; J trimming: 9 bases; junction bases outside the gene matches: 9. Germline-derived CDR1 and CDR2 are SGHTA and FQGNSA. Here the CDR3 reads CASSQRTGLSSPLHF. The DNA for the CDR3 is TGTGCCAGCAGCCAACGGACAGGGCTTAGTTCACCCCTCCACTTT.

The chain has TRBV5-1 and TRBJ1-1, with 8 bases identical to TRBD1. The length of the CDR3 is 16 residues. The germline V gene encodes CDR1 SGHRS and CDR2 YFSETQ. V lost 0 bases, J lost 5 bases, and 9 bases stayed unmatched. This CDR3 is CASSLAGDRGWTEAFF. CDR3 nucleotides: TGCGCCAGCAGCTTGGCCGGAGACAGGGGATGGACTGAAGCTTTCTTT.

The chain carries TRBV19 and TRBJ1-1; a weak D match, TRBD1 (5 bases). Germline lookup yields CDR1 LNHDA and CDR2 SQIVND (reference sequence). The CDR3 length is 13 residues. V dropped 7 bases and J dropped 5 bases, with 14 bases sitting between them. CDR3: CASNWGLGTEAFF. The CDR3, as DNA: TGTGCCAGTAACTGGGGCCTGGGGACTGAAGCTTTCTTT.

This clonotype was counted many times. CDR3 DNA: TGTGCCAGCAGGGGTTCCTATGGCTACACCTTC. Translated, it gives CASRGSYGYTF. The V gene is TRBV6-2 or TRBV6-3, the J gene TRBJ1-2; D call uncertain. The germline V gene has CDR1 MNHEY and CDR2 SVGEGT. The CDR3 is 11 amino acids. V was cut by 6 bases and J by 4 bases, with 6 bases left in between.

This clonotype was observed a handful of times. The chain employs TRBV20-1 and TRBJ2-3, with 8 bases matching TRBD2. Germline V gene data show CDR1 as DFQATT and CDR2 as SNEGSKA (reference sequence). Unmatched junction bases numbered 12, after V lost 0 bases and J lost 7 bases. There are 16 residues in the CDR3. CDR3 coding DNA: TGCAGTGCTAGAGATCTGGCGGGGGGCGCCATGAATACGCAGTATTTT. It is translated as CSARDLAGGAMNTQYF.

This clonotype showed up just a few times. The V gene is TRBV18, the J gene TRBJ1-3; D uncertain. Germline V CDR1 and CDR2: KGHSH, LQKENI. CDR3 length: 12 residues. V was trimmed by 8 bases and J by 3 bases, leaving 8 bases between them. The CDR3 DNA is TGTGCCAGCCGTGGCAGTGGAAACACCATATATTTT. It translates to CASRGSGNTIYF. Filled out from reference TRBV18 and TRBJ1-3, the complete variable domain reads NAGVMQNPRHLVRRRGQEARLRCSPMKGHSHVYWYRQLPEEGLKFMVYLQKENIIDESGMPKERFSAEFPKEGPSILRIQQVVRGDSAAYFCASRGSGNTIYFGEGSWLTVV.

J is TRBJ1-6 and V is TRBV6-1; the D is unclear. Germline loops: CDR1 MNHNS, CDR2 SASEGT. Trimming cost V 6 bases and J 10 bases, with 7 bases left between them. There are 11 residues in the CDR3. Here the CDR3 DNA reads TGTGCCAGCAGGGTGGGGTCACCCCTCCACTTT. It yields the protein CASRVGSPLHF.

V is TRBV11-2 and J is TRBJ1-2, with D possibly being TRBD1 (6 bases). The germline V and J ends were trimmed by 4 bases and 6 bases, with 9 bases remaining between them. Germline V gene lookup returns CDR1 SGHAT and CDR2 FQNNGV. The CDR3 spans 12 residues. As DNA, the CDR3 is TGTGCCAGCAGCTCGGCAGGGGATGGCTACACCTTC. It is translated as CASSSAGDGYTF.